This T cell receptor beta chain was identified in a study of T cell repertoires and Cas9 in healthy adults (dated by TCRdb to 2017 to 2018). Notes on the research overall: Within the CD4 and CD8 compartments, SpCas9-reactive T cells were assessed for multi-effector potency, cytotoxicity and lineage determination. This study looked at whether people already carry T cell immunity to the Streptococcus pyogenes Cas9 nuclease (SpCas9), the enzyme used in CRISPR gene editing. The research as a whole found: In vitro, SpCas9-reactive regulatory T cells were reported to reduce the proliferation and function of SpCas9-reactive effector T cells.

Comments on this clone: There is no known antigen for this receptor. No per-base quality is available; no much larger clone lies one base away.

Libraries were prepared through the immunoSEQ multiplex PCR assay. In its TCRdb copy, this immuneACCESS table keeps in-frame sequences only and misses some clones. Where compared with another copy, unresolved V genes explain less than half of these, and the others have no known cause. Across this sample there are tens of thousands of clones, with about 90% seen only once. Jointly, the top ten make up 1.5% to 1.9% of the sample. CDR1 SGHNT and CDR2 YYREEE were looked up in the germline V gene (reference sequence). Relative to germline, V is 0 bases shorter and J is 2 bases shorter, with 11 bases between their ends. Taken from cysteine to phenylalanine, the CDR3 has 16 residues. The kept DNA is CDR3 alone, 48 bases in frame from the first base. Donors were healthy humans.

The sequence was collected from a human donor in good health. The V and J segments used are TRBV5-4 and TRBJ2-2; the D gene is possibly TRBD1, with 6 bases matching. Sample: CD4+ effector T cells (CD127+, CD25-, CD137-, CD154-) from PBMCs; culture status not recorded. The base sequence is TGTGCCAGCAGCTTGGCCGGACAGAGTAACACCGGGGAGCTGTTTTTT. Its translation reads: CASSLAGQSNTGELFF.